This T cell receptor (beta chain) was identified in a study of blood T cell repertoires in COVID-19. Looking at the study overall: Samples representing acute and convalescent COVID-19 were sourced from the United States, Italy and Spain.

As originally analysed: Amplification of reference gene primers provided the estimated nucleated cell counts. This table comes from immunoSEQ multiplex PCR, and its TCRdb copy is limited to in-frame clones, with some not included. V and J calls and clone size follow that table, whereas D and trimming were derived from the DNA. The profile shows around 110,000 clones, approximately 80% of them singletons. Trimming shortened V by 4 bases and J by 4 bases, and 14 bases separated the two germline ends. Germline V gives CDR1 SGDLS, CDR2 YYNGEE. The CDR3 runs 14 residues. This clone showed up just a few times.

The V call is TRBV9, the J call TRBJ1-2; D not certain. Source material: peripheral blood. The TCR was taken from a man aged 65 to 79 with active or convalescent COVID-19. The CDR3 DNA sequence: TGTGCCAGCAGCCCACGTTCAGGAATCTATGGCTACACCTTC. Translation: CASSPRSGIYGYTF.